The entry that follows covers one T cell receptor beta chain sequence. The antigen is not known. This record comes from a study of T cell responses to AZD1222 COVID-19 vaccine. Study-wide findings and caveats: Reportedly, close to half of spike-specific TCRs are directed against unmutated variant regions. Along spike, vaccine-associated CD4 TCRs were found throughout, with dominance at 160-218 and 743-854. Clonal diversity was possibly underestimated, and white British individuals and females predominated among donors.

TCRdb keeps only in-frame clones here, not all; method: immunoSEQ multiplex PCR. Of around 140,000 clones in the sample, 90% were seen once. Trimming took off 2 bases at V and 1 base at J, with 17 bases between the two ends. In germline, CDR1 is KGHSH, CDR2 LQKENI. The length of the CDR3 is 17 residues. This receptor was identified in an adult in good health. The J gene is TRBJ1-1, the V gene TRBV18; perhaps TRBD1 as D (5 bases). The material sequenced was peripheral blood, taken on day 0 of AZD1222 vaccination. CDR3 bases: TGTGCCAGCTCACCAGGGTGGCGGGGGAAGGGGAACACTGAAGCTTTCTTT. Translating it yields CASSPGWRGKGNTEAFF.